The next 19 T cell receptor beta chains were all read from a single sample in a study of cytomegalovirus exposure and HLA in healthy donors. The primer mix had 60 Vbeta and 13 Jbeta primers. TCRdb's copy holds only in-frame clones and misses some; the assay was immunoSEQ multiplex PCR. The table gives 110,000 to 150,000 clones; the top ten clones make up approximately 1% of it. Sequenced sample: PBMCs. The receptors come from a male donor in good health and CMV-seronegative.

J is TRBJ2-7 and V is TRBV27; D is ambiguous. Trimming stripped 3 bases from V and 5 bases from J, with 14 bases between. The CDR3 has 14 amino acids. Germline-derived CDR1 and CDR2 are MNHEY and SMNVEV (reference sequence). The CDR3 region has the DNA TGTGCCAGCAGTTTCTCACGCGCAGCGCACGAGCAGTACTTC. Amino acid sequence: CASSFSRAAHEQYF.

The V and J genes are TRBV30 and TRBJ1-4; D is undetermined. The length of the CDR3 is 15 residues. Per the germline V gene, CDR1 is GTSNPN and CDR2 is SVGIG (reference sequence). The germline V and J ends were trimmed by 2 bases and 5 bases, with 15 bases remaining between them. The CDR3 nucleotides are TGTGCCTGGAGTCACGCCGGGTCGAACAATGAAAAACTGTTTTTT. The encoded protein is CAWSHAGSNNEKLFF.

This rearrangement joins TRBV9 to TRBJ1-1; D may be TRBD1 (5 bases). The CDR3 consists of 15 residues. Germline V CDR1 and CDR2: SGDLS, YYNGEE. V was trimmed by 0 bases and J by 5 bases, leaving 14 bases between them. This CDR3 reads CASSVGSLGVTEAFF. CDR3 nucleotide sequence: TGTGCCAGCAGCGTAGGTTCTCTAGGGGTAACTGAAGCTTTCTTT. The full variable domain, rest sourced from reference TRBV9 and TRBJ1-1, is DSGVTQTPKHLITATGQRVTLRCSPRSGDLSVYWYQQSLDQGLQFLIQYYNGEERAKGNILERFSAQQFPDLHSELNLSSLELGDSALYFCASSVGSLGVTEAFFGQGTRLTVV.

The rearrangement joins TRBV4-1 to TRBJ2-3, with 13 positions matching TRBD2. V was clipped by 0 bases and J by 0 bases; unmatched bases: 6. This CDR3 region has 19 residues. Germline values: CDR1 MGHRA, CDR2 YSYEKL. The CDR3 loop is CASSQEGTSGRASTDTQYF. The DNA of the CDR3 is TGCGCCAGCAGCCAAGAGGGTACTAGCGGGAGGGCTAGCACAGATACGCAGTATTTT.

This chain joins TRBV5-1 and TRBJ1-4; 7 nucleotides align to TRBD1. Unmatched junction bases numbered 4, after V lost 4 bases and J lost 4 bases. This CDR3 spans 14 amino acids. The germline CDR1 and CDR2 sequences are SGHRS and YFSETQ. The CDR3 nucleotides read TGCGCCAGCAGCAGGACAGGAGTTAATGAAAAACTGTTTTTT. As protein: CASSRTGVNEKLFF.

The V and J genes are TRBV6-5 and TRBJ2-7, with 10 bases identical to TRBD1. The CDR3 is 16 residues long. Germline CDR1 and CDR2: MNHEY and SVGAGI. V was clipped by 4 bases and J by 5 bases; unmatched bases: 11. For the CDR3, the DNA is TGTGCCAGCAGTTTACTTACCGGGACAGGGGACCACGAGCAGTACTTC. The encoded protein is CASSLLTGTGDHEQYF.

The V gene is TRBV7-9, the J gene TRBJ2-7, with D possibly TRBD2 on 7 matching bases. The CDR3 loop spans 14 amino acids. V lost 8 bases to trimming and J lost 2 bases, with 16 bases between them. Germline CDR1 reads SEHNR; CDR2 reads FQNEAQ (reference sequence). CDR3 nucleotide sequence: TGTGCCAGCCTCGGGGGGCGGGACCCCTACGAGCAGTACTTC. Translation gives CASLGGRDPYEQYF.

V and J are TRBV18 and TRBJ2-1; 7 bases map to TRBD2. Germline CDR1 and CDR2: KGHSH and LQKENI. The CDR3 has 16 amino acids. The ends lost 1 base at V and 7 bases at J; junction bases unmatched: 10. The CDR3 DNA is TGTGCCAGCTCACCACGGCGCTCTAGCGGCGAAAATGAGCAGTTCTTC. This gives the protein CASSPRRSSGENEQFF.

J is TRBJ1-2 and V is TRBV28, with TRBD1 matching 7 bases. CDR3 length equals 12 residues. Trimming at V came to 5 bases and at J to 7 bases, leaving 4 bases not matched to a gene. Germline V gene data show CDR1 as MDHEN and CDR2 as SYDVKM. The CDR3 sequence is CASSTGVGGYTF. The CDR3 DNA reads TGTGCCAGCAGTACAGGGGTAGGTGGCTACACCTTC.

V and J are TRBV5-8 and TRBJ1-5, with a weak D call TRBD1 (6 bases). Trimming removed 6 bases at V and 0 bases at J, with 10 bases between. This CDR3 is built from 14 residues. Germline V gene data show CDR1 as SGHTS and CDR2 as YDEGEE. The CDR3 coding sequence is TGTGCCAGCACCCAGGGGTATAGCAATCAGCCCCAGCATTTT. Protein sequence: CASTQGYSNQPQHF.

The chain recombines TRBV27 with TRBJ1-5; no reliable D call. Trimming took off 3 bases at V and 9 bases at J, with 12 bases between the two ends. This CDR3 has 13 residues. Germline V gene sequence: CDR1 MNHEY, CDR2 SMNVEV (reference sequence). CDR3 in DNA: TGTGCCAGCAGTTTCTCTGCGGTTTGGCCCCAGCATTTT. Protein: CASSFSAVWPQHF.

The CDR3: CASSYSSGGRETQYF. For the CDR3, the DNA is TGTGCCAGCAGTTACTCTAGCGGGGGGAGAGAGACCCAGTACTTC. The chain uses TRBV6-5 and TRBJ2-5; 10 nucleotides agree with TRBD2. CDR3 length: 15 residues. Losses at the gene ends were 0 bases for V and 4 bases for J; bases not matched to a gene: 2. Germline-derived CDR1 and CDR2 are MNHEY and SVGAGI.

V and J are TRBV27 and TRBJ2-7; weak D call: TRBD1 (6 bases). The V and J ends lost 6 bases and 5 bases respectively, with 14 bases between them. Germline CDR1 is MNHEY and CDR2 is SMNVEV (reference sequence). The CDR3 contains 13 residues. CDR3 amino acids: CASSVQGIHEQYF. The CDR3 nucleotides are TGTGCCAGCAGCGTACAGGGAATCCACGAGCAGTACTTC.

CDR3 sequence: CASSSPDTNYGYTF. CDR3 coding DNA: TGTGCCAGCAGCTCACCGGACACGAACTATGGCTACACCTTC. The chain joins TRBV7-9 to TRBJ1-2, with D possibly being TRBD1 (5 bases). CDR1 and CDR2 from the germline V gene are SEHNR and FQNEAQ (reference sequence). Trimming cost V 4 bases and J 2 bases, with 11 bases left between them. This CDR3 comprises 14 residues.

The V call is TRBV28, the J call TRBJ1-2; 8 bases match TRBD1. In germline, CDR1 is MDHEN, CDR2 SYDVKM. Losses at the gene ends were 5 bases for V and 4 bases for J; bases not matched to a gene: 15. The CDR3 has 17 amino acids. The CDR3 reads CASSPHAFSGTGYGYTF. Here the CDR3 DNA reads TGTGCCAGCAGTCCACATGCCTTCTCCGGGACAGGCTATGGCTACACCTTC.

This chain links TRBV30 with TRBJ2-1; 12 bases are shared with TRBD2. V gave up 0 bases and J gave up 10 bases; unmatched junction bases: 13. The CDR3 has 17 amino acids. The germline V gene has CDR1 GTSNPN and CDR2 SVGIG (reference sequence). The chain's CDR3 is CAWSVQITSGRPMEQFF. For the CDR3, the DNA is TGTGCCTGGAGTGTCCAAATCACTAGCGGGAGGCCCATGGAGCAGTTCTTC.

CDR3 nucleotide sequence: TGTGCCAGCAGTGAACTAGCGGGGGGCACCGGGGAGCTGTTTTTT. Translated: CASSELAGGTGELFF. V usage is TRBV6-1 and J usage is TRBJ2-2; 11 nucleotides align to TRBD2. With V trimmed by 2 bases and J by 4 bases, 0 bases remained unmatched. The CDR3 loop spans 15 amino acids. The V gene's germline CDR1 is MNHNS and CDR2 SASEGT.

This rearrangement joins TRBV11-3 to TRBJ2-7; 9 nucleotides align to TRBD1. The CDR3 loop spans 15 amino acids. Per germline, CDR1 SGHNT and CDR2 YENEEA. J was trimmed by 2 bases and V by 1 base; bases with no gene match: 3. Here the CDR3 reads CASSLGGQGPYEQYF. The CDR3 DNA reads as TGTGCCAGCAGCTTAGGGGGACAGGGCCCCTACGAGCAGTACTTC.

The DNA of the CDR3 is TGTGCCAGTAGTACCAGGCTAACGTACGAGCAGTACTTC. Protein product: CASSTRLTYEQYF. The chain joins TRBV19 to TRBJ2-7; D is unclear. CDR1 and CDR2 (germline): LNHDA, SQIVND (reference sequence). Trimming took off 4 bases at V and 4 bases at J, with 11 bases between the two ends. This CDR3 is built from 13 residues.